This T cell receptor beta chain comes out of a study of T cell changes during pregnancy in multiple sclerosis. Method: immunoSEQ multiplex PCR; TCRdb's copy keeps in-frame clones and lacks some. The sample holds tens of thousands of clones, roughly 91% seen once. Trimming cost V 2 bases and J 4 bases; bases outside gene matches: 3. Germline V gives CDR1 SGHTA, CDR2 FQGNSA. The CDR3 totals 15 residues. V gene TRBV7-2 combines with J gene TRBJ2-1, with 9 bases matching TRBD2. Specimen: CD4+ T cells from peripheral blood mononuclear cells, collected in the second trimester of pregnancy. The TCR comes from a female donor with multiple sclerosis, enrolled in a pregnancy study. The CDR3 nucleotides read TGTGCCAGCAGCTTAAGGACTAGCGATTACAATGAGCAGTTCTTC. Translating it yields CASSLRTSDYNEQFF.